A single sample is the source of the 28 T cell receptor beta chains below, sequenced in a study of OX40 agonist ivuxolimab in advanced cancers. Profiled with immunoSEQ multiplex PCR; TCRdb holds only in-frame clones, not every one. Here the sample spans about 70,000 clones, almost 90% being singletons. Specimen: CD4+ or CD8+ T cells sorted from blood, collected in a trial of the OX40 agonist ivuxolimab. The receptors originated from an adult with an advanced solid tumor such as melanoma, head and neck, liver or kidney cancer.

The chain couples TRBV7-3 to TRBJ2-1; TRBD2 matches 11 bases. The CDR3 sequence is 17 residues long. V trimming: 6 bases; J trimming: 2 bases; junction bases outside the gene matches: 9. The V gene's germline CDR1 is SGHTA and CDR2 FQGTGA. The CDR3 sequence: CASSSQTSGATYNEQFF. The CDR3 coding sequence is TGTGCCAGCAGTAGTCAGACTAGCGGGGCCACCTACAATGAGCAGTTCTTC.

The chain employs TRBV10-3 and TRBJ2-7; possibly TRBD1 for D (6 bases). The CDR3 consists of 14 residues. Germline CDR1 reads ENHRY; CDR2 reads SYGVKD. V lost 6 bases, J lost 5 bases, and 17 bases lay in between. The CDR3 protein is CAIRPGDIADEQYF. The CDR3 DNA is TGTGCCATCAGGCCCGGGGACATCGCCGACGAGCAGTACTTC.

The chain carries TRBV11-2 and TRBJ2-7; 9 bases are a match to TRBD1. Germline trimming cut 5 bases from V and 3 bases from J; bases unmatched to any gene: 11. Germline V gene lookup returns CDR1 SGHAT and CDR2 FQNNGV. The CDR3 sequence is 16 residues long. DNA for the CDR3: TGTGCCAGCAGCATAAACCCCGCGGGACAGGGCTACGAGCAGTACTTC. It yields the protein CASSINPAGQGYEQYF.

This clone was observed once. The chain couples TRBV11-2 to TRBJ2-2; perhaps D is TRBD1 or TRBD2 (6 bases each). With 5 bases removed from V and 5 bases from J, the gap between germline ends came to 18 bases. The CDR3 length is 16 residues. Germline assignment: CDR1 SGHAT and CDR2 FQNNGV. CDR3 region: CASSPWGPRGTGELFF. The CDR3 nucleotides read TGTGCCAGCAGCCCCTGGGGGCCCCGGGGGACCGGGGAGCTGTTTTTT.

The chain links TRBV5-4 to TRBJ1-2; unclear D gene. The CDR3 extends over 14 amino acids. The V gene lost 0 bases and the J gene lost 5 bases, with 11 bases spanning the gap. In germline, CDR1 is SGHNT, CDR2 YYREEE (reference sequence). The DNA of the CDR3 is TGTGCCAGCAGCTTGGTCGCGGGCGGGTATGGCTACACCTTC. Translation: CASSLVAGGYGYTF.

The chain combines TRBV25-1 with TRBJ1-3; 7 bases are a match to TRBD1. The CDR3 consists of 14 residues. Germline CDR1 is MGHDK and CDR2 is SYGVNS. Trimming at V came to 5 bases and at J to 5 bases, leaving 6 bases not matched to a gene. CDR3 DNA: TGTGCCAGCAGTCCAGGGGGATTCCGAAACACCATATATTTT. This codes for CASSPGGFRNTIYF.

J is TRBJ2-1 and V is TRBV27; either TRBD1 or TRBD2 may fit D (6 bases each). This CDR3 contains 15 residues. Trimming left V 6 bases short and J 2 bases short, with 14 bases between. Germline-derived CDR1 and CDR2 are MNHEY and SMNVEV (reference sequence). Here the CDR3 reads CASRAGGPTYNEQFF. In nucleotides, the CDR3 is TGTGCCAGCAGGGCTGGGGGGCCAACCTACAATGAGCAGTTCTTC.

The genes are TRBV5-4 and TRBJ1-4; the D gene is possibly TRBD1 (5 bases). Per the germline V gene, CDR1 is SGHNT and CDR2 is YYREEE (reference sequence). The V end lost 3 bases, the J end lost 5 bases, and 14 bases lay between the germline ends. The CDR3 is 15 residues long. The CDR3 here is CASSSKTVQNEKLFF. CDR3 DNA sequence: TGTGCCAGCAGCTCAAAGACAGTTCAGAATGAAAAACTGTTTTTT.

The chain employs TRBV29-1 and TRBJ1-2, with TRBD1 matching 8 bases. The trim removed 7 bases at V and 4 bases at J, leaving 11 bases unmatched. Per the germline V gene, CDR1 is SQVTM and CDR2 is ANQGSEA. The CDR3 spans 14 residues. The DNA of the CDR3 is TGCAGCGGGACGACCGGACAGGGCTTCTATGGCTACACCTTC. It is translated as CSGTTGQGFYGYTF.

This clone has just one count. This chain links TRBV28 with TRBJ2-6; no clear D. There are 16 residues in the CDR3. CDR1 is MDHEN, CDR2 SYDVKM, per germline. V gave up 4 bases and J gave up 0 bases, with 10 bases separating them. The CDR3 DNA sequence: TGTGCCAGCAGTTCACCAGCTCCCTCTGGGGCCAACGTCCTGACTTTC. Residues: CASSSPAPSGANVLTF.

The chain joins TRBV7-2 to TRBJ2-2; TRBD2 matches at 9 bases. V lost 5 bases and J lost 1; bases outside the gene matches: 5. The germline V gene has CDR1 SGHTA and CDR2 FQGNSA. The CDR3 is made up of 16 amino acids. In nucleotides, the CDR3 is TGTGCCAGCAGCATCTATAGCGGGAGGAACACCGGGGAGCTGTTTTTT. Protein sequence: CASSIYSGRNTGELFF.

Worth noting for this clone: A read error may account for a junction end that differs from germline. The J gene is TRBJ1-2, the V gene TRBV5-3, with 8 nucleotides matching TRBD1. TRBV5-3 is sorted into the ORF group, with uncertain function. The CDR3 contains 14 residues. The CDR3 region is CASSRDRLRHGYTF. The DNA for the CDR3 is TGCGCCAGCAGTCGGGACAGGTTGAGGCATGGCTACACCTTC.

The chain uses TRBV15 and TRBJ2-7; 10 nucleotides align to TRBD1. V was pared by 2 bases and J by 2 bases, with 3 bases of the junction left unmatched. Germline V CDR1 and CDR2: LNHNV, YYDKDF (reference sequence). The CDR3 spans 15 residues. The CDR3 DNA sequence: TGTGCCACCAGCAGACCCGGGACAGGGGCCTACGAGCAGTACTTC. Amino acid sequence: CATSRPGTGAYEQYF.

The chain joins TRBV5-6 to TRBJ2-3; 7 bases align to TRBD1. This CDR3 has 15 amino acids. V trimming: 0 bases; J trimming: 2 bases; junction bases outside the gene matches: 3. Germline loops: CDR1 SGHDT, CDR2 YYEEEE. CDR3 sequence reads: CASSLGQGITDTQYF. CDR3 bases: TGTGCCAGCAGCTTGGGACAGGGAATCACAGATACGCAGTATTTT.

V usage is TRBV28 and J usage is TRBJ1-2; no definite D call. This CDR3 is built from 13 residues. In germline, CDR1 is MDHEN, CDR2 SYDVKM. Trimming removed 0 bases from V and 0 bases from J, with 2 bases in between. As DNA, the CDR3 is TGTGCCAGCAGTTTATGGTCTAACTATGGCTACACCTTC. It encodes CASSLWSNYGYTF.

The V gene is TRBV7-2, the J gene TRBJ2-7; D call uncertain. CDR1 and CDR2 (germline): SGHTA, FQGNSA. CDR3 length equals 12 residues. Trimming took off 8 bases at V and 3 bases at J, with 11 bases between the two ends. CDR3 sequence: CASSPENYEQYF. CDR3 sequence (DNA): TGTGCCAGCTCCCCGGAGAACTACGAGCAGTACTTC.

The J gene is TRBJ1-5, the V gene TRBV29-1; 8 bases map to TRBD1. This CDR3 is 13 amino acids long. Germline V gene sequence: CDR1 SQVTM, CDR2 ANQGSEA. After removal of 7 bases from V and 3 bases from J, the junction contained 5 bases not matched to a gene. CDR3 protein: CSAVTGANQPQHF. CDR3 DNA sequence: TGCAGCGCTGTGACAGGGGCCAATCAGCCCCAGCATTTT.

This clone is a singleton in its sample. V usage is TRBV19 and J usage is TRBJ1-5, with 10 nucleotides matching TRBD1. The CDR3 loop spans 15 amino acids. The V gene end was trimmed by 6 bases and the J gene end by 2 bases; junction bases not matched to a gene: 4. Germline lookup yields CDR1 LNHDA and CDR2 SQIVND (reference sequence). The DNA of the CDR3 is TGTGCCAGTAGGGGGGACAGGGGCGGCAATCAGCCCCAGCATTTT. This translates into CASRGDRGGNQPQHF.

V gene TRBV7-9 combines with J gene TRBJ1-3, with D hard to call. This CDR3 region has 13 residues. Germline-derived CDR1 and CDR2 are SEHNR and FQNEAQ (reference sequence). V dropped 5 bases and J dropped 7 bases, with 12 bases sitting between them. Here the CDR3 reads CASSNTRWNTIYF. CDR3 DNA: TGTGCCAGCAGCAACACGCGGTGGAACACCATATATTTT.

The chain has TRBV18 and TRBJ1-1; D remains unclear. The CDR3 loop spans 16 amino acids. Trimming stripped 6 bases from V and 5 bases from J, with 22 bases between. Germline lookup yields CDR1 KGHSH and CDR2 LQKENI. Written as DNA, the CDR3 is TGTGCCAGCTCTCCGTCAATAATTGGGGAGAGGACTGAAGCTTTCTTT. It translates to CASSPSIIGERTEAFF.

This clone was found a few times. The chain combines TRBV5-4 with TRBJ2-1; TRBD2 matches at 13 bases. The V and J ends lost 4 bases and 9 bases, in that order; junction bases with no gene match: 7. Germline assignment: CDR1 SGHNT and CDR2 YYREEE (reference sequence). The CDR3 has 15 residues. CDR3 DNA sequence: TGTGCCAGCAGCAGGACTAGCGGGAGATCCTTTGAGCAGTTCTTC. It translates to CASSRTSGRSFEQFF.

The chain links TRBV28 to TRBJ2-5; D gene uncertain. Trimming removed 3 bases from V and 0 bases from J, with 5 bases in between. This CDR3 region has 13 residues. CDR1 and CDR2 from the germline V gene are MDHEN and SYDVKM. Here the CDR3 DNA reads TGTGCCAGCAGTTTTGGTGACCAAGAGACCCAGTACTTC. This sequence encodes CASSFGDQETQYF.

The chain employs TRBV4-3 and TRBJ1-2; TRBD1 agrees at 8 bases. The CDR3 loop spans 15 amino acids. Losses at the gene ends were 0 bases for V and 9 bases for J; bases not matched to a gene: 9. CDR1 LGHNA and CDR2 YSLEER come from the germline V gene. The CDR3 protein is CASSQDQIQGESYTF. CDR3 sequence (DNA): TGCGCCAGCAGCCAAGATCAGATACAGGGGGAGAGCTACACCTTC.

The chain couples TRBV2 to TRBJ1-3, with a tentative D call TRBD1 (5 bases). V lost 2 bases to trimming and J lost 0 bases, with 8 bases between them. The CDR3 spans 15 residues. Germline CDR1 SNHLY, CDR2 FYNNEI. The DNA of the CDR3 is TGTGCCAGCAGTGAAACAGGACTCTCTGGAAACACCATATATTTT. Protein: CASSETGLSGNTIYF.

The rearrangement uses TRBV11-2 and TRBJ2-3; 7 positions agree with TRBD1. Germline lookup yields CDR1 SGHAT and CDR2 FQNNGV. The V segment lost 1 base and the J segment 4 bases; nucleotides outside the gene matches: 2. The CDR3 is 14 residues long. CDR3 in amino acids: CASSLGQGADTQYF. CDR3 nucleotides: TGTGCCAGCAGCTTAGGACAGGGAGCAGATACGCAGTATTTT.

The chain carries TRBV19 and TRBJ2-1; 11 bases agree with TRBD2. Trimming cost V 5 bases and J 5 bases; bases outside gene matches: 5. CDR3 size: 15 residues. Per germline, CDR1 LNHDA and CDR2 SQIVND (reference sequence). This chain's CDR3 is CASSAGTSGHNEQFF. DNA of the CDR3: TGTGCCAGTAGTGCCGGGACTAGCGGACACAATGAGCAGTTCTTC.

The rearrangement uses TRBV5-1 and TRBJ2-1; 11 bases fit TRBD2. This CDR3 has 17 residues. V lost 6 bases to trimming and J lost 0 bases; unmatched junction nucleotides: 8. The germline V gene has CDR1 SGHRS and CDR2 YFSETQ. The CDR3 DNA sequence: TGCGCCAGCACCAGGACTAGCGGGTTCAGCTCCTACAATGAGCAGTTCTTC. Protein sequence: CASTRTSGFSSYNEQFF.

The gene calls are TRBV18 and TRBJ1-5; D perhaps matches TRBD1 (5 bases). V lost 6 bases to trimming and J lost 0 bases, with 9 bases between them. The length of the CDR3 is 14 residues. Per the germline V gene, CDR1 is KGHSH and CDR2 is LQKENI. The CDR3 loop reads CASSGTLSNQPQHF. The CDR3 DNA follows: TGTGCCAGCTCCGGGACTCTTAGCAATCAGCCCCAGCATTTT. Filled out from reference TRBV18 and TRBJ1-5, the complete variable domain reads NAGVMQNPRHLVRRRGQEARLRCSPMKGHSHVYWYRQLPEEGLKFMVYLQKENIIDESGMPKERFSAEFPKEGPSILRIQQVVRGDSAAYFCASSGTLSNQPQHFGDGTRLSIL.